Each of the 6 T cell receptor beta chains below was sequenced from the same sample in a study of blood T cell repertoires in COVID-19. Sequencing used immunoSEQ multiplex PCR; TCRdb keeps in-frame clones, though not all of them. The sample includes more than 100,000 clones, approximately 81% of them seen just once. Source material: peripheral blood. The origin of the receptors is an older woman with active or convalescent COVID-19.

About this clone: One junction end disagrees with the germline gene, perhaps due to a read error. The J gene is TRBJ2-1, the V gene TRBV3-1 (or the pseudogene TRBV3-2), with 8 positions matching TRBD2. Germline V gives CDR1 LGHDT, CDR2 YNNKEL (reference sequence). The CDR3 loop spans 13 amino acids. In DNA form, the CDR3 reads TGTGCCAGCAGCCCTACTACTAGCGGTGGGGTGCTCTTC. Protein: CASSPTTSGGVLF.

The rearrangement joins TRBV7-2 to TRBJ2-1, with TRBD2 identical over 13 bases. CDR1 and CDR2 from the germline V gene are SGHTA and FQGNSA. J gave up 14 bases and V 4 bases, and 5 bases lay outside the gene matches. The CDR3 spans 13 residues. CDR3 bases: TGTGCCAGCAGCTCCGGGACTAGCGGGAAGGAGTTCTTC. This sequence encodes CASSSGTSGKEFF.

This chain joins TRBV7-9 and TRBJ1-3; no reliable D call. Germline CDR1 and CDR2: SEHNR and FQNEAQ (reference sequence). The CDR3 consists of 14 residues. Trimming removed 5 bases from V and 6 bases from J, with 14 bases in between. The CDR3 coding sequence is TGTGCCAGCAGCCCCGGGTTATTTGAAAACACCATATATTTT. Protein sequence: CASSPGLFENTIYF.

The chain employs TRBV19 and TRBJ1-6, with TRBD1 matching 12 bases. Germline V lookup: CDR1 LNHDA, CDR2 SQIVND (reference sequence). This CDR3 region has 13 residues. V was pared by 10 bases and J by 9 bases, with 4 bases of the junction left unmatched. Written as DNA, the CDR3 is TGTGCCACCGGGACAGGGGGCGTTTCACCCCTCCACTTT. Its protein product is CATGTGGVSPLHF.

The rearrangement links TRBV5-1 to TRBJ1-4; D is possibly TRBD1 (5 bases). This CDR3 is built from 17 residues. V shed 0 bases and J shed 8 bases, with 20 bases lying between them. The germline gives CDR1 SGHRS, CDR2 YFSETQ. The CDR3 DNA sequence: TGCGCCAGCAGCTTGGCCGAGGAGCAGGGCGTGGAGGAAAAACTGTTTTTT. Protein: CASSLAEEQGVEEKLFF.

This chain connects TRBV28 to TRBJ2-3, with 10 bases identical to TRBD1. Germline V lookup: CDR1 MDHEN, CDR2 SYDVKM. Trimming removed 2 bases from V and 1 base from J; junction bases left unmatched: 9. CDR3 size: 18 residues. In DNA, the CDR3 is TGTGCCAGCAGTTTAAGGACAACCGGGACAGGGGGCACAGATACGCAGTATTTT. Amino acids: CASSLRTTGTGGTDTQYF.